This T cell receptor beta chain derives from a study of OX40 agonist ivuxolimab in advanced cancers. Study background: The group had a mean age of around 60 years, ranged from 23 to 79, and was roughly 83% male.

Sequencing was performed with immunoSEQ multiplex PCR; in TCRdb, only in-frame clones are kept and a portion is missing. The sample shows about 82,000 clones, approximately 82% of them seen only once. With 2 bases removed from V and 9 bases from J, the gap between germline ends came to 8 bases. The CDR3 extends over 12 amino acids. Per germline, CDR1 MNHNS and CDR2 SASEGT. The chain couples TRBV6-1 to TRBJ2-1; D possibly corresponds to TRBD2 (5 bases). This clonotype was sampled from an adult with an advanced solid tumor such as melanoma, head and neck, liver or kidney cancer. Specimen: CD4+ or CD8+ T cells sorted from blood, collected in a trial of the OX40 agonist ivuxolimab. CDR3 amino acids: CASSEPGFEQFF. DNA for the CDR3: TGTGCCAGCAGTGAACCGGGGTTTGAGCAGTTCTTC.